The 20 T cell receptor beta chains below all came from one sample that was sequenced in a study of type 1 regulatory T cells (dated by TCRdb to 2020 to 2022). The sequencing machine was an Illumina MiSeq. Using fastp trimming at Q25 and MiXCR clonotype assembly, TCRdb reanalyzed the public sequencing data and kept in-frame beta chains. Rows merge per CDR3 protein into single entries with the most common DNA and genes. This sample is represented by 80,000 to 100,000 distinct CDR3 sequences; roughly 28% of them were singletons. 2.2% of the sample is taken by the ten largest. Sequences were obtained from CD4+ T cells, either the whole sample or a sorted fraction (not recorded which). Receptors originate from a human donor in good health.

This chain links TRBV6-2 or TRBV6-3 with TRBJ2-3; D might be TRBD2 (6 bases). This CDR3 has 14 residues. V lost 6 bases and J lost 3, with 13 bases in between. In germline, CDR1 is MNHEY, CDR2 SVGEGT. CDR3 sequence: CASRIDGSTDTQYF. DNA of the CDR3: TGTGCCAGCAGGATCGACGGGAGTACAGATACGCAGTATTTT.

The J gene is TRBJ2-3, the V gene TRBV20-1, with 8 nucleotides matching TRBD2. This CDR3 is 13 amino acids long. Germline V gene data show CDR1 as DFQATT and CDR2 as SNEGSKA (reference sequence). The J segment lost 6 bases and the V segment lost 1 base, leaving 3 bases of the junction unmatched. CDR3 protein: CSARGSGTDTQYF. The DNA for the CDR3 is TGCAGTGCTAGAGGTAGCGGGACTGATACGCAGTATTTT.

This clonotype occurred a few times. The chain uses TRBV6-2 or TRBV6-3 and TRBJ2-7; weak D call: TRBD1 (5 bases). Germline values: CDR1 MNHEY, CDR2 SVGEGT. This CDR3 spans 11 amino acids. V gave up 6 bases and J gave up 7 bases, with 10 bases separating them. The CDR3 sequence is CASSPGQEQYF. CDR3 coding DNA: TGTGCCAGCAGCCCCGGACAAGAGCAGTACTTC.

V and J are TRBV7-6 and TRBJ1-6; D unclear. This CDR3 is 16 amino acids long. Germline V gives CDR1 SGHVS, CDR2 FNYEAQ. V lost 1 base, J lost 10 bases, and 17 bases lay in between. In DNA, the CDR3 is TGTGCCAGCAGCTTAGGCAGCAGCTCCTCGTCGTCACCCCTCCACTTT. It encodes CASSLGSSSSSSPLHF.

This clonotype was recorded a few times. V is TRBV7-9 and J is TRBJ1-5, with D uncertain. Trimming took 1 base from V and 9 from J, leaving 13 bases between them. Germline V gives CDR1 SEHNR, CDR2 FQNEAQ (reference sequence). CDR3 length: 14 amino acids. The CDR3 DNA is TGTGCCAGCAGCTTAGGGACGGCAATCGGGCCCCAGCATTTT. Residues: CASSLGTAIGPQHF.

This clonotype was counted only a few times. The chain employs TRBV5-4 and TRBJ1-1; D unclear. V was cut by 4 bases and J by 3 bases, with 16 bases left in between. The CDR3 totals 15 residues. Germline CDR1 and CDR2: SGHNT and YYREEE (reference sequence). The CDR3 region has the DNA TGTGCCAGCAGCCTACCGGGCCGTTGGGACACTGAAGCTTTCTTT. It yields the protein CASSLPGRWDTEAFF.

The chain recombines TRBV5-1 with TRBJ2-4; the match to TRBD1 covers 9 bases. Trimming took 1 base from V and 0 from J; bases not matched to a gene: 5. Germline-derived CDR1 and CDR2 are SGHRS and YFSETQ. The CDR3 covers 17 residues. CDR3 loop: CASSLTGQGIAKNIQYF. The CDR3 DNA sequence: TGCGCCAGCAGCTTGACTGGACAGGGGATAGCCAAAAACATTCAGTACTTC.

The J gene is TRBJ2-7, the V gene TRBV11-2, with D maybe TRBD1 (6 bases). Germline CDR1 is SGHAT and CDR2 is FQNNGV. With 5 bases removed from V and 5 bases from J, the gap between germline ends came to 10 bases. CDR3 length equals 12 residues. CDR3 DNA: TGTGCCAGCAGCCTCCACAGGGACGAGCAGTACTTC. Translating it yields CASSLHRDEQYF.

This clonotype has only a few counts. The rearrangement uses TRBV11-1 and TRBJ2-3; TRBD1 agrees at 7 bases. CDR3 length equals 13 residues. J was trimmed by 5 bases and V by 5 bases; bases with no gene match: 4. Germline assignment: CDR1 SGHAT and CDR2 FQDESV (reference sequence). This chain's CDR3 is CASSRTGLDTQYF. The CDR3 coding sequence is TGTGCCAGCAGCAGGACAGGTCTAGATACGCAGTATTTT.

The chain carries TRBV20-1 and TRBJ1-1, with TRBD1 as a possible D gene (6 bases). CDR1 DFQATT and CDR2 SNEGSKA come from the germline V gene (reference sequence). Trimming removed 2 bases from V and 4 bases from J, with 11 bases in between. This CDR3 is 13 amino acids long. The CDR3 sequence: CSARYEGGTEAFF. The CDR3 DNA is TGCAGTGCTAGATATGAAGGGGGCACTGAAGCTTTCTTT.

V usage is TRBV6-5 and J usage is TRBJ2-1; 10 positions agree with TRBD1. V gave up 8 bases and J gave up 7 bases; unmatched junction bases: 11. Germline CDR1 and CDR2: MNHEY and SVGAGI. The CDR3 runs to 15 residues. CDR3 sequence reads: CASSLRQGALNEQFF. The CDR3 DNA sequence: TGTGCCAGCTCACTCCGACAGGGGGCTTTAAATGAGCAGTTCTTC.

This chain's CDR3 is CASSLTAYQETQYF. The CDR3 DNA follows: TGTGCCAGCAGTTTGACTGCGTACCAAGAGACCCAGTACTTC. V gene TRBV6-5 combines with J gene TRBJ2-5; D not certain. Trimming stripped 4 bases from V and 0 bases from J, with 9 bases between. Germline assignment: CDR1 MNHEY and CDR2 SVGAGI. The length of the CDR3 is 14 residues.

This clonotype occurred a few times. V is TRBV5-1 and J is TRBJ2-5, with D possibly matching TRBD1 (5 bases). Looked up from germline, CDR1 is SGHRS and CDR2 is YFSETQ. The germline V and J ends were trimmed by 3 bases and 0 bases, with 9 bases remaining between them. CDR3 length: 14 amino acids. CDR3 sequence reads: CASSWGQNQETQYF. The CDR3 DNA sequence: TGCGCCAGCAGCTGGGGCCAAAACCAAGAGACCCAGTACTTC. The full variable domain, with the rest looked up from reference TRBV5-1 and TRBJ2-5, is KAGVTQTPRYLIKTRGQQVTLSCSPISGHRSVSWYQQTPGQGLQFLFEYFSETQRNKGNFPGRFSGRQFSNSRSEMNVSTLELGDSALYLCASSWGQNQETQYFGPGTRLLVL.

This clonotype showed up just a few times. The chain recombines TRBV29-1 with TRBJ1-5; 11 bases are a match to TRBD1. Looked up from germline, CDR1 is SQVTM and CDR2 is ANQGSEA. The trim removed 6 bases at V and 0 bases at J, leaving 1 base unmatched. The CDR3 covers 14 residues. In DNA form, the CDR3 reads TGCAGCGTAGGGACAGGGGGTAGCAATCAGCCCCAGCATTTT. Its protein is CSVGTGGSNQPQHF.

The gene calls are TRBV29-1 and TRBJ1-1; D call uncertain. This CDR3 is built from 13 residues. Germline-derived CDR1 and CDR2 are SQVTM and ANQGSEA. The V end lost 3 bases, the J end lost 1 base, and 9 bases lay between the germline ends. The CDR3 DNA is TGCAGCGTTGATGGGAGGGAGAACACTGAAGCTTTCTTT. This codes for CSVDGRENTEAFF.

This clonotype was picked up a small number of times. The chain couples TRBV9 to TRBJ2-2; TRBD2 aligns across 13 bases. CDR3 length: 15 amino acids. V was clipped by 4 bases and J by 8 bases; unmatched bases: 5. The germline gives CDR1 SGDLS, CDR2 YYNGEE. This CDR3 reads CASSRTSGSTGELFF. The CDR3 nucleotides read TGTGCCAGCAGCCGGACTAGCGGGAGCACGGGGGAGCTGTTTTTT. Using reference TRBV9 and TRBJ2-2 for the parts outside the CDR3, the full variable domain is DSGVTQTPKHLITATGQRVTLRCSPRSGDLSVYWYQQSLDQGLQFLIQYYNGEERAKGNILERFSAQQFPDLHSELNLSSLELGDSALYFCASSRTSGSTGELFFGEGSRLTVL.

This clonotype occurred once. V is TRBV18 and J is TRBJ2-5; TRBD1 is a possible D gene (7 bases). Germline CDR1 is KGHSH and CDR2 is LQKENI. The CDR3 runs to 16 residues. Trimming pared 2 bases from V and 3 bases from J, leaving 16 bases between. This CDR3 is CASSPFSSRGEETQYF. The CDR3 DNA reads TGTGCCAGCTCACCATTCTCCAGCAGGGGGGAAGAGACCCAGTACTTC.

Notes on this clonotype: A much larger clonotype is one base distant, so this may be a read error. The chain joins TRBV30 to TRBJ2-2; TRBD2 might be the D (6 bases). The CDR3 runs 14 residues. Looked up from germline, CDR1 is GTSNPN and CDR2 is SVGIG (reference sequence). This chain's CDR3 is CARTALAGTGGLFF. Here the CDR3 DNA reads TGTGCCAGGACGGCCCTAGCCGGCACCGGGGGGCTGTTTTTT.

This clonotype was observed a few times. A much larger clone differs from this one at a single base, so this may be a read error. This chain joins TRBV20-1 and TRBJ2-3; D may be TRBD2 (5 bases). Per germline, CDR1 DFQATT and CDR2 SNEGSKA (reference sequence). Trimming removed 2 bases from V and 3 bases from J, with 12 bases in between. The CDR3 consists of 14 residues. The CDR3 is CSARPGPGTDTQYF. CDR3 in DNA: TGCAGTGCTAGACCCGGCCCGGGGACAGATACGCAGTATTTT.

The rearrangement links TRBV5-1 to TRBJ1-3, with TRBD1 matching 7 bases. This CDR3 region has 14 residues. The V gene's germline CDR1 is SGHRS and CDR2 YFSETQ. Unmatched junction bases numbered 4, after V lost 4 bases and J lost 3 bases. The CDR3 sequence is CASSGGQIGNTIYF. The CDR3 nucleotides are TGCGCCAGCAGCGGGGGACAGATTGGAAACACCATATATTTT.